The 29 T cell receptor beta chains below come from one sample, sequenced in a study of Ad26.COV2.S vaccination and SARS-CoV-2 variants. Produced via immunoSEQ multiplex PCR; TCRdb's table is partial and in-frame only. In the table there are about 350,000 clones, about 90% of which are singletons. The material was peripheral blood, obtained after recovery from COVID-19. These TCRs come from a human donor who had recovered from COVID-19.

The chain joins TRBV10-3 to TRBJ1-3; no clear D. Trimming removed 9 bases from V and 0 bases from J, with 9 bases in between. The CDR3 runs 13 residues. Germline loops: CDR1 ENHRY, CDR2 SYGVKD. CDR3 sequence reads: CAISTDSGNTIYF. CDR3 sequence (DNA): TGTGCCATTAGTACCGACTCTGGAAACACCATATATTTT.

The rearrangement uses TRBV27 and TRBJ2-7, with TRBD1 identical over 7 bases. With 5 bases clipped from V and 3 bases from J, the junction kept 13 bases outside the gene matches. The CDR3 has 16 residues. Germline CDR1 reads MNHEY; CDR2 reads SMNVEV (reference sequence). DNA for the CDR3: TGTGCCAGCAGTCCGAACCCGGGACAGAACTTCTACGAGCAGTACTTC. Protein product: CASSPNPGQNFYEQYF.

The chain links TRBV19 to TRBJ2-3, with TRBD2 matching 12 bases. Trimming removed 3 bases from V and 1 base from J; junction bases left unmatched: 5. Germline V gene data show CDR1 as LNHDA and CDR2 as SQIVND (reference sequence). The CDR3 spans 17 residues. Written as DNA, the CDR3 is TGTGCCAGTAGTATCTCTAGCGGGGGGGCTGGCACAGATACGCAGTATTTT. Translating it yields CASSISSGGAGTDTQYF.

J is TRBJ2-3 and V is TRBV6-5; no reliable D call. Per germline, CDR1 MNHEY and CDR2 SVGAGI. This CDR3 is 11 amino acids long. With 6 bases removed from V and 6 bases from J, the gap between germline ends came to 7 bases. The CDR3 sequence: CASSAADTQYF. In DNA form, the CDR3 reads TGTGCCAGCAGCGCCGCGGATACGCAGTATTTT.

V is TRBV6-2 or TRBV6-3 and J is TRBJ2-1, with D possibly being TRBD2 (6 bases). The CDR3 spans 17 residues. Germline CDR1 MNHEY, CDR2 SVGEGT. Trimming shortened V by 4 bases and J by 11 bases, and 27 bases separated the two germline ends. CDR3 protein: CASSFAGPGTAPYQQFF. The DNA for the CDR3 is TGTGCCAGCAGTTTCGCCGGTCCTGGGACTGCCCCTTATCAGCAGTTCTTC.

The chain has TRBV9 and TRBJ2-5; 7 nucleotides match TRBD2. The V gene's germline CDR1 is SGDLS and CDR2 YYNGEE. The CDR3 consists of 16 residues. V trimming: 4 bases; J trimming: 3 bases; junction bases outside the gene matches: 12. The CDR3 DNA reads TGTGCCAGCAGCCCCCGGCAGGGTCGGGGGGAAGAGACCCAGTACTTC. It encodes CASSPRQGRGEETQYF.

On this clone itself: An end of the junction does not agree with germline; a read error may underlie this. The V call is TRBV19, the J call TRBJ2-7; TRBD1 matches at 8 bases. The CDR3 sequence is 14 residues long. Germline lookup yields CDR1 LNHDA and CDR2 SQIVND (reference sequence). CDR3 residues: CASSLDRGSDEQYF. CDR3 DNA sequence: TGTGCCAGTAGTTTAGACAGGGGAAGCGACGAGCAGTACTTC.

The chain recombines TRBV3-1 (or the pseudogene TRBV3-2) with TRBJ2-1, with 11 positions matching TRBD2. Germline lookup yields CDR1 LGHDT and CDR2 YNNKEL (reference sequence). V lost 6 bases to trimming and J lost 5 bases; unmatched junction nucleotides: 6. The CDR3 contains 15 residues. CDR3 in amino acids: CASRIAGGPHNEQFF. The CDR3 nucleotides read TGTGCCAGCAGAATAGCGGGGGGGCCCCACAATGAGCAGTTCTTC.

The chain combines TRBV9 with TRBJ2-5; TRBD2 matches at 11 bases. Trimming at V came to 4 bases and at J to 3 bases, leaving 2 bases not matched to a gene. The CDR3 is 14 residues long. The germline V gene encodes CDR1 SGDLS and CDR2 YYNGEE. The CDR3, as DNA: TGTGCCAGCAGCCAGGGACTAGCGGAAGAGACCCAGTACTTC. Its protein is CASSQGLAEETQYF.

This chain joins TRBV20-1 and TRBJ1-2; TRBD1 is a possible D gene (5 bases). The CDR3 is 11 amino acids. Germline CDR1 is DFQATT and CDR2 is SNEGSKA (reference sequence). V was clipped by 4 bases and J by 8 bases, with 11 bases between them. The CDR3 loop reads CSATGNGGYTF. The CDR3 nucleotides read TGCAGTGCTACAGGGAATGGGGGCTACACCTTC.

The chain joins TRBV2 to TRBJ1-4, with D hard to call. Trimming shortened V by 4 bases and J by 7 bases, and 1 base separated the two germline ends. In germline, CDR1 is SNHLY, CDR2 FYNNEI. This CDR3 contains 10 residues. The CDR3 region is CASSGEKLFF. CDR3 DNA sequence: TGTGCCAGCAGTGGTGAAAAACTGTTTTTT.

The genes are TRBV19 and TRBJ1-1; 8 positions agree with TRBD1. The CDR3 contains 14 residues. V shed 7 bases and J 0 bases; nucleotides not matched to a gene: 4. The germline gives CDR1 LNHDA, CDR2 SQIVND (reference sequence). CDR3 residues: CASTRQGMNTEAFF. Here the CDR3 DNA reads TGTGCCAGTACCCGACAGGGGATGAACACTGAAGCTTTCTTT.

J is TRBJ2-1 and V is TRBV27, with 10 bases that match TRBD1. V trimming: 6 bases; J trimming: 3 bases; junction bases outside the gene matches: 5. CDR1 is MNHEY and CDR2 is SMNVEV in the germline V gene (reference sequence). The CDR3 contains 15 residues. The CDR3 DNA follows: TGTGCCAGCAGCTGGGACAGGGGCTACTACAATGAGCAGTTCTTC. It translates to CASSWDRGYYNEQFF.

Remarks on this clone: At one end the junction does not follow the germline gene, possibly because of a read error. The chain has TRBV19 and TRBJ2-7, with D maybe TRBD1 (6 bases). This CDR3 spans 15 amino acids. CDR1 and CDR2 from the germline V gene are LNHDA and SQIVND (reference sequence). CDR3 in DNA: TGTGTCAGTAGTAAAATACGGGACACAGCCTACGAGCAGTACTTC. Its protein product is CVSSKIRDTAYEQYF.

The gene calls are TRBV10-3 and TRBJ1-2; no clear D. The CDR3 has 15 residues. Germline CDR1 ENHRY, CDR2 SYGVKD. V was shortened by 5 bases and J by 1 base, with 14 bases between the two germline ends. DNA for the CDR3: TGTGCCATCAGTCCAAGGACGGAGATTAACTATGGCTACACCTTC. This codes for CAISPRTEINYGYTF.

The chain combines TRBV2 with TRBJ2-6; TRBD1 matches at 8 bases. The CDR3 length is 16 residues. Looked up from germline, CDR1 is SNHLY and CDR2 is FYNNEI. The trim removed 5 bases at V and 4 bases at J, leaving 7 bases unmatched. For the CDR3, the DNA is TGTGCCAGCAGTAGAAGACAGGGGTCCGGGGCCAACGTCCTGACTTTC. Translated: CASSRRQGSGANVLTF.

The V call is TRBV6-1, the J call TRBJ1-2, with D unclear. The germline V gene has CDR1 MNHNS and CDR2 SASEGT. Trimming stripped 2 bases from V and 8 bases from J, with 9 bases between. This CDR3 is 12 amino acids long. CDR3 loop: CASSERVDGYTF. The CDR3 bases are TGTGCCAGCAGTGAAAGGGTGGACGGCTACACCTTC.

This clone was seen only once. This chain joins TRBV19 and TRBJ2-7; 9 bases are shared with TRBD1. The CDR3 consists of 16 residues. Germline V lookup: CDR1 LNHDA, CDR2 SQIVND (reference sequence). V was clipped by 5 bases and J by 5 bases; unmatched bases: 13. The CDR3 loop is CASSSAGTGPGHEQYF. DNA of the CDR3: TGTGCCAGTAGTTCCGCTGGGACAGGGCCGGGCCACGAGCAGTACTTC.

The chain employs TRBV27 and TRBJ1-4; TRBD1 matches at 8 bases. The CDR3 consists of 15 residues. J gave up 8 bases and V 2 bases, and 7 bases lay outside the gene matches. CDR1 and CDR2 from the germline V gene are MNHEY and SMNVEV (reference sequence). In nucleotides, the CDR3 is TGTGCCAGCAGTTTACAGGGCAGGGGGCACGAAAAACTGTTTTTT. Translating it yields CASSLQGRGHEKLFF.

CDR3 nucleotide sequence: TGTGCCACACAGAGTTGGCAGGGGGCCGCGCGAAACTATGGCTACACCTTC. Its translation: CATQSWQGAARNYGYTF. This chain links TRBV19 with TRBJ1-2; 8 bases match TRBD1. The J segment lost 2 bases and the V segment lost 10 bases, leaving 18 bases of the junction unmatched. Germline V gives CDR1 LNHDA, CDR2 SQIVND (reference sequence). There are 17 residues in the CDR3.

The CDR3 DNA reads as TGTGCCAGCAGTTTAGCGGGGGGGCTAGAGACCCAGTACTTC. Protein product: CASSLAGGLETQYF. This chain links TRBV6-5 with TRBJ2-5; 11 bases match TRBD2. The junction had 2 bases not matched to a gene; V was cut back by 4 bases and J by 4 bases. This CDR3 is built from 14 residues. In germline, CDR1 is MNHEY, CDR2 SVGAGI.

This clone occurred once. The sample carries other DNA sequences with the same CDR3. The rearrangement joins TRBV9 to TRBJ1-1; no clear D gene. The CDR3 covers 15 residues. Germline CDR1 SGDLS, CDR2 YYNGEE. Deletions cut 0 bases from V and 0 bases from J, with 9 bases between. The CDR3 DNA follows: TGTGCCAGCAGCGTAGACGGAGTCATGAACACTGAAGCTTTCTTT. It encodes CASSVDGVMNTEAFF.

The CDR3 loop is CASSPGGIGGYTF. The CDR3 DNA reads as TGTGCCAGCAGCCCAGGGGGGATCGGTGGCTACACCTTC. The chain has TRBV6-2 or TRBV6-3 and TRBJ1-2; 7 bases are a match to TRBD1. The CDR3 loop spans 13 amino acids. The V gene end was trimmed by 6 bases and the J gene end by 7 bases; junction bases not matched to a gene: 8. Germline CDR1 is MNHEY and CDR2 is SVGEGT.

This rearrangement joins TRBV7-3 to TRBJ2-2; D gene uncertain. The CDR3 totals 15 residues. The V gene's germline CDR1 is SGHTA and CDR2 FQGTGA. Trimming removed 5 bases at V and 5 bases at J, with 15 bases between. The chain's CDR3 is CASSQTSTATGELFF. CDR3 DNA: TGTGCCAGCAGCCAAACAAGTACAGCTACCGGGGAGCTGTTTTTT.

V is TRBV6-1 and J is TRBJ2-7; D call uncertain. Trimming left V 2 bases short and J 0 bases short, with 8 bases between. Looked up from germline, CDR1 is MNHNS and CDR2 is SASEGT. The CDR3 covers 14 residues. The CDR3 DNA sequence: TGTGCCAGCAGTGAACAGGATCCCTCCTACGAGCAGTACTTC. Protein sequence: CASSEQDPSYEQYF.

The genes are TRBV21-1 and TRBJ2-7; the table's TRBD1 call for D was not verified on the DNA. TRBV21-1 is assigned pseudogene status. The CDR3 has 13 residues. The CDR3, as DNA: TGTGCCAGCAGCAAGAACCCCAGGGGCGAGCAGTACTTC. Translating it yields CASSKNPRGEQYF.

This clone was found once. The chain carries TRBV18 and TRBJ1-4; perhaps TRBD1 as D (6 bases). This CDR3 region has 14 residues. The germline V and J ends were trimmed by 2 bases and 7 bases, with 11 bases remaining between them. Germline CDR1 is KGHSH and CDR2 is LQKENI. In DNA form, the CDR3 reads TGTGCCAGCTCACCAGCGGGGGGCGTTGAAAAACTGTTTTTT. Translating it yields CASSPAGGVEKLFF.

This rearrangement joins TRBV6-6 to TRBJ2-1; a weak D match, TRBD1 (5 bases). The ends were cut back, 6 bases at V and 0 bases at J, with 15 bases in the middle. This CDR3 comprises 16 residues. Germline lookup yields CDR1 MNHNY and CDR2 SVGAGI (reference sequence). CDR3 bases: TGTGCCAGCAGCTTACAGGAACAGAGCTCCTACAATGAGCAGTTCTTC. Translating gives CASSLQEQSSYNEQFF.

CDR3 amino acids: CASSLVGRRNTEAFF. In DNA, the CDR3 is TGTGCCAGCAGCTTAGTAGGACGGAGGAACACTGAAGCTTTCTTT. This chain links TRBV11-2 with TRBJ1-1; D is unresolved. Trimming removed 1 base at V and 1 base at J, with 10 bases between. The CDR3 runs to 15 residues. Looked up from germline, CDR1 is SGHAT and CDR2 is FQNNGV.